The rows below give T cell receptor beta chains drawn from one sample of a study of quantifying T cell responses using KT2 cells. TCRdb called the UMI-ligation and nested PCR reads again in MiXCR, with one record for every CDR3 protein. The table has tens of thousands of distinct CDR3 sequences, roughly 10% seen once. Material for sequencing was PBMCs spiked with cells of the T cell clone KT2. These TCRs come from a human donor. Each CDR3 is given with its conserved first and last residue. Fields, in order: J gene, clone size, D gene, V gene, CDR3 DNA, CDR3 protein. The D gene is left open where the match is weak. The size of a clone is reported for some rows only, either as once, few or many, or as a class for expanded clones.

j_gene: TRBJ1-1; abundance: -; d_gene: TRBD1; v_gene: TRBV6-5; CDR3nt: TGTGCCAGCAGTTACTCGCTCCAGGGGGCGGGCACTGAAGCTTTCTTT; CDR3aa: CASSYSLQGAGTEAFF
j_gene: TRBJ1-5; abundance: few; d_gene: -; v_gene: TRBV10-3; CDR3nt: TGTGCCATCAGTGAGGACAGAAGCAATCAGCCCCAGCATTTT; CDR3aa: CAISEDRSNQPQHF
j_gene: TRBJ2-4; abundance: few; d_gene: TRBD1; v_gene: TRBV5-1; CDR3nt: TGCGCCAGCAGCTTGTCGACAGGGATTGCCAAAAACATTCAGTACTTC; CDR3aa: CASSLSTGIAKNIQYF
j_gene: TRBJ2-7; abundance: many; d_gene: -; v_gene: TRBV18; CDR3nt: TGTGCCAGCTCACCACGGAGCGCGGGAGACAGGTACGAGCAGTACTTC; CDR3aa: CASSPRSAGDRYEQYF
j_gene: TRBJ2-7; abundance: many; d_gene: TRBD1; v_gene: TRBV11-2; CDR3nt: TGTGCCAGCAGCTTACGTGAGACAGGGGGGATCGAGCAGTACTTC; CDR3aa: CASSLRETGGIEQYF
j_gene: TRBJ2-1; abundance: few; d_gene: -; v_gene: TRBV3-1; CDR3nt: TGTGCCAGCAGCCAAGGGCGGGGAAGTGAGCAGTTCTTC; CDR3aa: CASSQGRGSEQFF
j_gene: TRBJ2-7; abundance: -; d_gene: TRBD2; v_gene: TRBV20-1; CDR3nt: TGCAGTGCTAGAGGGACTAGCGGATACTACGAGCAGTACTTC; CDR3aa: CSARGTSGYYEQYF
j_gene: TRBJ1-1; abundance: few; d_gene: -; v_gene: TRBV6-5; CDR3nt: TGTGCCAGCAGCTCAACAGGGAGGAACACTGAAGCTTTCTTT; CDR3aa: CASSSTGRNTEAFF
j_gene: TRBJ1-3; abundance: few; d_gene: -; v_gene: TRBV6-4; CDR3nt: TGTGCCAGCAGTGTATTTGCCTGGGCAGCCACTTCTGGAAACACCATATATTTT; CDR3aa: CASSVFAWAATSGNTIYF
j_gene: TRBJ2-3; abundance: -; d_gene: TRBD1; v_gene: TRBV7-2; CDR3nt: TGTGCCAGCAGCTTAAAATGGACAGGTAGTGCAGATACGCAGTATTTT; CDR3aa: CASSLKWTGSADTQYF
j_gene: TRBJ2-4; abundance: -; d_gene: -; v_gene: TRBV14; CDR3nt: TGTGCCAGCAGCCATCGGGGAGGCAAAAACATTCAGTACTTC; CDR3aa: CASSHRGGKNIQYF
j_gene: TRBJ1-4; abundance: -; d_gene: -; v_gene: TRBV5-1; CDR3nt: TGCGCCAGCAGACAAACCGCTACCTCAACTAATGAAAAACTGTTTTTT; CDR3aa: CASRQTATSTNEKLFF
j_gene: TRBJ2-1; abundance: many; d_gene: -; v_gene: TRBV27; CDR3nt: TGTGCCAGCAGTTTACAATTAGTGGATGAGCAGTTCTTC; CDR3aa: CASSLQLVDEQFF
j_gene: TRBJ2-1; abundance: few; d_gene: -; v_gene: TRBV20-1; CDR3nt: TGCAGTGCTAGAACCTACAATGAGCAGTTCTTC; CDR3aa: CSARTYNEQFF
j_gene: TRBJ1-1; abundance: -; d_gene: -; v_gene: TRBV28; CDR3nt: TGTGCCAGCAGTTTAAGGGCGATGAACACTGAAGCTTTCTTT; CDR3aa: CASSLRAMNTEAFF
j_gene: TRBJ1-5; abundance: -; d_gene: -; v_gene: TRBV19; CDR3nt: TGTGCCAGTAGTATAGATAGGACAGAGGACTATCAGCCCCAGCATTTT; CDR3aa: CASSIDRTEDYQPQHF
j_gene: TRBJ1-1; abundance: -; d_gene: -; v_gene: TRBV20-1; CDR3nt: TGCAGTGCTCCTCAGGCCGGCGAAGGGATGAACACTGAAGCTTTCTTT; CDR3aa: CSAPQAGEGMNTEAFF
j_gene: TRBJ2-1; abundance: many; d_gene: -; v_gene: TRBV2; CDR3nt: TGTGCCAGCAGTGATAGCAGATACAATGAGCAGTTCTTC; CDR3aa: CASSDSRYNEQFF
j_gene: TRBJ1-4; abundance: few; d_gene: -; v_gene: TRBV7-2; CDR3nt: TGTGCCAGCAGCCCAAAGGGGGGCGCCAATGAAAAACTGTTTTTT; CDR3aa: CASSPKGGANEKLFF
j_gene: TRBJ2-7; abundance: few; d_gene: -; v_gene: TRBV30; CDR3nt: TGTGCCTGGAGTCCGTCGCCCGGCTCCTACGAGCAGTACTTC; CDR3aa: CAWSPSPGSYEQYF
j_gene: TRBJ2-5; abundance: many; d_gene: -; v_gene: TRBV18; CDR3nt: TGTGCCAGCTCACCTGACAGGGAGACCCAGTACTTC; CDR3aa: CASSPDRETQYF
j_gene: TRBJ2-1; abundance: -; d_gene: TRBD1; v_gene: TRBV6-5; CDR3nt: TGTGCCAGCAGTGACTCCACGGGACAGGGCGAGTTCTTC; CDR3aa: CASSDSTGQGEFF
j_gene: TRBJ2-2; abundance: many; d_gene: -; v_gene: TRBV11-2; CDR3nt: TGTGCCAGCAGCTTAGATCCCCCAGGCCTCACCGGGGAGCTGTTTTTT; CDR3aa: CASSLDPPGLTGELFF
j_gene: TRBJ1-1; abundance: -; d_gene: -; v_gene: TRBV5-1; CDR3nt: TGCGCCAGCAGCTTGGCAGGGGAGAACACTGAAGCTTTCTTT; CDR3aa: CASSLAGENTEAFF
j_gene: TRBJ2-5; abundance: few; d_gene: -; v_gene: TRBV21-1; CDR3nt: TGTGCCAGCAGCAAATCAAAACAGGGCCAAGAGACCCAGTACTTC; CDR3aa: CASSKSKQGQETQYF
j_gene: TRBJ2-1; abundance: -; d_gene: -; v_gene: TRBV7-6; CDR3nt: TGTGCCAGCAGCTTAGCTTCGGCCGATGAGCAGTTCTTC; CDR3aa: CASSLASADEQFF
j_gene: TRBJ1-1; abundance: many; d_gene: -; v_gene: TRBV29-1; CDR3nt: TGCAGCGTTGAATCTTCCAGGAACGGTGAAGCTTTCTTT; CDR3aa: CSVESSRNGEAFF
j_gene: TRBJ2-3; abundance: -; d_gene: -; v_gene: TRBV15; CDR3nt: TGTGCCACCAGCCCTCGACGAGGGGCAGGGAGTGATACGCAGTATTTT; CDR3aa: CATSPRRGAGSDTQYF
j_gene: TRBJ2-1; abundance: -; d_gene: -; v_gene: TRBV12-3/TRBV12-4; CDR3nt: TGTGCCAGCAGTTTGGGTGAGCAGTTCTTC; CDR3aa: CASSLGEQFF
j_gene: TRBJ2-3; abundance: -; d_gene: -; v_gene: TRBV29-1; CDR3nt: TGCAGCGTTGAAGCCGGGGGCACAGATACGCAGTATTTT; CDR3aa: CSVEAGGTDTQYF
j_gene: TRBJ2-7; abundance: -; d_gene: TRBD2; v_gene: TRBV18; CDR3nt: TGTGCCAGCTCACCTACCAGCGGGGTCCCGACCTCCTACGAGCAGTACTTC; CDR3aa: CASSPTSGVPTSYEQYF
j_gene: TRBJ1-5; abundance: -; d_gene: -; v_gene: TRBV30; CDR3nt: TGTGCCTGGAGTGTCTTGTTCCAGGAGGAGGGCAATCGGCCCCAGCATTTT; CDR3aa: CAWSVLFQEEGNRPQHF
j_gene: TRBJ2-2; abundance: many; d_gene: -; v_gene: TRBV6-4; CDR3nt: TGTGCCAGCAGTGGGCAAGCGGGACAAGCCGGGGAGCTGTTTTTT; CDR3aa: CASSGQAGQAGELFF
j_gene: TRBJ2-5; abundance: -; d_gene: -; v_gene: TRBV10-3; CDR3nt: TGTGCCATCAGTCCTCAAGCGGACCAAGAGACCCAGTACTTC; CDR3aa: CAISPQADQETQYF
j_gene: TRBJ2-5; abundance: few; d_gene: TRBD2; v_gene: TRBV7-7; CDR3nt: TGTGCTAGCAGCCCTTCTAGCGGGAGTGAGACCCAGTACTTC; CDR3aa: CASSPSSGSETQYF
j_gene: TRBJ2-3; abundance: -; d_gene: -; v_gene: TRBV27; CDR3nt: TGTGCCAGCAGTGGGCACTACGATCTAAGCACAGATACGCAGTATTTT; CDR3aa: CASSGHYDLSTDTQYF
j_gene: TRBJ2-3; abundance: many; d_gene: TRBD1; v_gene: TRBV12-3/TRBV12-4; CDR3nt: TGTGCCAGCAGTTTGAGGACAGGGGTAAGGGGAACGCAGTATTTT; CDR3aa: CASSLRTGVRGTQYF
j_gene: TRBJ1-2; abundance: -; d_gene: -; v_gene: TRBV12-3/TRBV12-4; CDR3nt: TGTGCCAGCAGCTCCACAGTAAACTATGGCTACACCTTC; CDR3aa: CASSSTVNYGYTF
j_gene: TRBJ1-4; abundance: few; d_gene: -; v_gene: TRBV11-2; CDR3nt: TGTGCCAGCAGCTTAGGATGGGGTGAAAAACTGTTTTTT; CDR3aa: CASSLGWGEKLFF
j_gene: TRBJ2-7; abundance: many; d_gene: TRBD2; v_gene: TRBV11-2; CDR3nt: TGTGCCAGCTCCGTAGCGGGAGCCCTCTGGGAGCAGTACTTC; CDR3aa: CASSVAGALWEQYF
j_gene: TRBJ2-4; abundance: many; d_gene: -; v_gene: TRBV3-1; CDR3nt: TGTGCCAGCAGCCAAGCGTGGGGACGGTCCAAAAACATTCAGTACTTC; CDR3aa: CASSQAWGRSKNIQYF
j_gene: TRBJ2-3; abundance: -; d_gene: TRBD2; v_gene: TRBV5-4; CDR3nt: TGTGCCAGCAGCTTAGCGGGGGGGCAGGGAGATACGCAGTATTTT; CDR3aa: CASSLAGGQGDTQYF
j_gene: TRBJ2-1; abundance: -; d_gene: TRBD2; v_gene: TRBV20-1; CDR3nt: TGCAGTGCTAGAACCAAACTAGCGGCTCCCTTCTACTCCTACAATGAGCAGTTCTTC; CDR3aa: CSARTKLAAPFYSYNEQFF
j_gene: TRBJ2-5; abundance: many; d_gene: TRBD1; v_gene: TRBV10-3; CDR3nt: TGTGCCATCCGCGCGGGACAGGGAGGAGAGACCCAGTACTTC; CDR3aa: CAIRAGQGGETQYF
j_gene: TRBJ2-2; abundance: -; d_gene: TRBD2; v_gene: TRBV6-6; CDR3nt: TGTGCCAGCAGCACCAGGGACTACGCCGGGGAGCTGTTTTTT; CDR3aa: CASSTRDYAGELFF
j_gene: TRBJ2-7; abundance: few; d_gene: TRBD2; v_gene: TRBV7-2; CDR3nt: TGTGCCAGCAGCCCGGTGGCGGGAGTCCAATACGAGCAGTACTTC; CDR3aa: CASSPVAGVQYEQYF